These T cell receptor beta chains were read from a single sample in a study of cytomegalovirus exposure and HLA in healthy donors. Using immunoSEQ multiplex PCR, the repertoire was profiled, and TCRdb retains in-frame clones only, with some absent. The sample has around 180,000 clones; more than 65% are singletons. The sequenced material came from PBMCs. Receptor source: a woman between 25 and 40 years old in good health and CMV-seropositive. Each CDR3 is given with its conserved first and last residue. The D gene is left open where the match is weak. Not all rows give a size; the values are once, few, many and, for expanded clones, a class.

d_call: TRBD2
v_call: TRBV7-6
j_call: TRBJ2-1
clone_size: few
cdr3_aa: CASTGTSGRAGSYNEQFF
cdr3_nt: TGTGCCAGCACTGGGACTAGCGGGAGGGCCGGCTCCTACAATGAGCAGTTCTTC

d_call: TRBD2
v_call: TRBV11-2
j_call: TRBJ2-5
clone_size: -
cdr3_aa: CASSSRVAGDQETQYF
cdr3_nt: TGTGCCAGCAGCTCCCGGGTGGCGGGGGATCAAGAGACCCAGTACTTC

d_call: TRBD2
v_call: TRBV5-4
j_call: TRBJ2-3
clone_size: -
cdr3_aa: CASSSSGASTDTQYF
cdr3_nt: TGTGCCAGCAGCTCTAGCGGGGCGAGCACAGATACGCAGTATTTT

d_call: -
v_call: TRBV11-2
j_call: TRBJ2-1
clone_size: -
cdr3_aa: CASSLGTGLPYRFF
cdr3_nt: TGTGCCAGCAGCTTGGGGACGGGACTTCCGTACCGGTTCTTC

d_call: -
v_call: TRBV10-3
j_call: TRBJ2-7
clone_size: -
cdr3_aa: CAISEWGDEQYF
cdr3_nt: TGTGCCATCAGTGAGTGGGGGGACGAGCAGTACTTC

d_call: TRBD2
v_call: TRBV5-1
j_call: TRBJ2-2
clone_size: -
cdr3_aa: CASSPVGTSGRAERAGELFF
cdr3_nt: TGCGCCAGCAGCCCGGTGGGGACTAGCGGGAGGGCCGAGAGGGCCGGGGAGCTGTTTTTT

d_call: TRBD2
v_call: TRBV5-1
j_call: TRBJ2-3
clone_size: few
cdr3_aa: CASRVLLAGRTDTQYF
cdr3_nt: TGCGCCAGCAGGGTTCTGCTAGCGGGACGCACAGATACGCAGTATTTT

d_call: -
v_call: TRBV2
j_call: TRBJ2-1
clone_size: -
cdr3_aa: CASTSSYYGDPNNEQFF
cdr3_nt: TGTGCCAGCACTTCTTCCTACTACGGAGATCCTAACAATGAGCAGTTCTTC

d_call: TRBD1
v_call: TRBV4-1
j_call: TRBJ1-5
clone_size: -
cdr3_aa: CASSQEVPDRGPYSNQPQHF
cdr3_nt: TGCGCCAGCAGCCAAGAGGTCCCGGACAGGGGGCCTTATAGCAATCAGCCCCAGCATTTT

d_call: -
v_call: TRBV7-9
j_call: TRBJ1-3
clone_size: -
cdr3_aa: CASSSIFGPSGNTIYF
cdr3_nt: TGTGCCAGCAGCTCAATTTTTGGCCCCTCTGGAAACACCATATATTTT

d_call: -
v_call: TRBV27
j_call: TRBJ2-7
clone_size: -
cdr3_aa: CASSLQQGYEQYF
cdr3_nt: TGTGCCAGCAGTTTACAACAGGGTTACGAGCAGTACTTC

d_call: -
v_call: TRBV6-5
j_call: TRBJ2-7
clone_size: -
cdr3_aa: CASSYFGGYEQYF
cdr3_nt: TGTGCCAGCAGTTACTTTGGGGGGTACGAGCAGTACTTC

d_call: TRBD1
v_call: TRBV14
j_call: TRBJ2-2
clone_size: -
cdr3_aa: CASSQGRDRPNTGELFF
cdr3_nt: TGTGCCAGCAGCCAAGGAAGGGACAGACCAAACACCGGGGAGCTGTTTTTT

d_call: TRBD2
v_call: TRBV15
j_call: TRBJ2-3
clone_size: -
cdr3_aa: CATSRGGLAGGRDTQYF
cdr3_nt: TGTGCCACCAGCAGAGGGGGGCTAGCGGGAGGTAGGGATACGCAGTATTTT

d_call: TRBD1
v_call: TRBV6-5
j_call: TRBJ1-2
clone_size: -
cdr3_aa: CASSSRQGFYGYTF
cdr3_nt: TGTGCCAGCAGTTCCCGACAGGGCTTTTATGGCTACACCTTC

d_call: -
v_call: TRBV5-6
j_call: TRBJ1-2
clone_size: -
cdr3_aa: CASSLTGAYGYTF
cdr3_nt: TGTGCCAGCAGCCTCACCGGAGCCTATGGCTACACCTTC

d_call: -
v_call: TRBV27
j_call: TRBJ2-4
clone_size: once
cdr3_aa: CASSPSGSHIQYF
cdr3_nt: TGTGCCAGCAGTCCCTCGGGGTCCCACATTCAGTACTTC

d_call: -
v_call: TRBV4-1
j_call: TRBJ1-2
clone_size: -
cdr3_aa: CASSPDLEGYTF
cdr3_nt: TGCGCCAGCAGCCCTGACCTGGAGGGCTACACCTTC

d_call: -
v_call: TRBV28
j_call: TRBJ1-6
clone_size: -
cdr3_aa: CASRPGTSGNSPLHF
cdr3_nt: TGTGCCAGCAGACCCGGGACTTCGGGCAATTCACCCCTCCACTTT

d_call: -
v_call: TRBV11-2
j_call: TRBJ2-7
clone_size: -
cdr3_aa: CASSLDPGNYEQYF
cdr3_nt: TGTGCCAGCAGCTTAGATCCGGGGAACTACGAGCAGTACTTC

d_call: -
v_call: TRBV29-1
j_call: TRBJ1-5
clone_size: -
cdr3_aa: CSVSWGSNQPQHF
cdr3_nt: TGCAGCGTTTCCTGGGGCTCAAATCAGCCCCAGCATTTT

d_call: TRBD1
v_call: TRBV7-9
j_call: TRBJ2-1
clone_size: -
cdr3_aa: CASSNPPGQGNNEQFF
cdr3_nt: TGTGCCAGCTCAAATCCACCGGGACAGGGAAACAATGAGCAGTTCTTC

d_call: TRBD1
v_call: TRBV6-5
j_call: TRBJ2-7
clone_size: -
cdr3_aa: CASRGQGSYEQYF
cdr3_nt: TGTGCCAGCAGGGGACAGGGAAGCTACGAGCAGTACTTC

d_call: -
v_call: TRBV6-1
j_call: TRBJ1-5
clone_size: -
cdr3_aa: CASLPKEDQPQHF
cdr3_nt: TGTGCCAGTCTCCCTAAGGAGGATCAGCCCCAGCATTTT

d_call: -
v_call: TRBV12-1
j_call: TRBJ2-1
clone_size: -
cdr3_aa: CAHTVAGGFRSYNEQFF
cdr3_nt: TGTGCCCATACTGTAGCGGGGGGCTTTCGCTCCTACAATGAGCAGTTCTTC

d_call: -
v_call: TRBV27
j_call: TRBJ1-1
clone_size: -
cdr3_aa: CASSFRQAGVTEALF
cdr3_nt: TGTGCCAGCAGTTTTCGACAGGCGGGGGTCACTGAAGCTCTCTTT

d_call: -
v_call: TRBV4-3
j_call: TRBJ1-5
clone_size: -
cdr3_aa: CASSPSPGDQPQHF
cdr3_nt: TGCGCCAGCAGCCCCTCGCCAGGGGATCAGCCCCAGCATTTT

d_call: -
v_call: TRBV2
j_call: TRBJ2-7
clone_size: few
cdr3_aa: CASTGTLYEQYF
cdr3_nt: TGTGCCAGCACCGGGACACTTTACGAGCAGTACTTC

d_call: -
v_call: TRBV11-2
j_call: TRBJ1-5
clone_size: -
cdr3_aa: CASSWGGGQPQHF
cdr3_nt: TGTGCCAGCAGCTGGGGAGGGGGACAGCCCCAGCATTTT

d_call: TRBD2
v_call: TRBV7-9
j_call: TRBJ2-7
clone_size: -
cdr3_aa: CASSGEGTSPYEQYF
cdr3_nt: TGTGCCAGCAGCGGGGAGGGGACTAGCCCCTACGAGCAGTACTTC

d_call: -
v_call: TRBV19
j_call: TRBJ1-4
clone_size: -
cdr3_aa: CASSRATNEKLFF
cdr3_nt: TGTGCCAGTAGTCGCGCAACTAATGAAAAACTGTTTTTT

d_call: -
v_call: TRBV7-3
j_call: TRBJ2-2
clone_size: -
cdr3_aa: CASSPGDTTGELFF
cdr3_nt: TGTGCCAGCAGCCCAGGGGACACTACCGGGGAGCTGTTTTTT

d_call: -
v_call: TRBV4-1
j_call: TRBJ1-5
clone_size: -
cdr3_aa: CASSLPGGPINQPQHF
cdr3_nt: TGCGCCAGCAGCCTGCCGGGGGGACCGATCAATCAGCCCCAGCATTTT